The 30 T cell receptor beta chains in this list originate from one sample, sequenced in a study of shared clonotypes between healthy human individuals (dated by TCRdb to about 2020). To prepare the library, the immunoSEQ multiplex PCR assay was applied. As stored in TCRdb, this immuneACCESS dataset retains in-frame rearrangements with V and J assigned. A fraction of the clones does not appear; measured against another copy, unresolved V genes explain less than half of the discrepancy, and the remainder lacks a known reason. The sample includes roughly 2 million clones, with 95% observed a single time. More than 0.1% of the sample is taken by the ten largest. Input material: naive CD4+ T cells sorted from blood. The cell subset or site label of this sample denotes: CD45RA+ positively selected. Receptors originate from a man between 18 and 35 years old in good health.

V usage is TRBV18 and J usage is TRBJ1-2, with a tentative D call TRBD1 (6 bases). The CDR3 is 15 amino acids. Trimming left V 2 bases short and J 7 bases short, with 17 bases between. CDR1 KGHSH and CDR2 LQKENI come from the germline V gene. The CDR3 DNA follows: TGTGCCAGCTCACCAGGGGCGACAGGACTAACTGGCTACACCTTC. Protein product: CASSPGATGLTGYTF.

V gene TRBV19 combines with J gene TRBJ1-5; D possibly corresponds to TRBD1 (5 bases). CDR3 length equals 15 residues. In germline, CDR1 is LNHDA, CDR2 SQIVND (reference sequence). Trimming pared 9 bases from V and 3 bases from J, leaving 18 bases between. The CDR3 coding sequence is TGTGCCAGCCTCGACAGCTATGGAAACAATCAGCCCCAGCATTTT. Translating it yields CASLDSYGNNQPQHF.

This sequence joins TRBV25-1 and TRBJ2-2; tentatively, D is TRBD1 (7 bases). The CDR3 is 15 residues long. V lost 6 bases and J lost 0, with 11 bases in between. Germline values: CDR1 MGHDK, CDR2 SYGVNS. The CDR3 sequence is CASRQGTANTGELFF. DNA of the CDR3: TGTGCCAGCAGACAGGGGACTGCGAACACCGGGGAGCTGTTTTTT.

The chain joins TRBV4-1 to TRBJ2-1; the D gene is possibly TRBD2 (6 bases). V was cut by 5 bases and J by 4 bases, with 21 bases left in between. The CDR3 is 17 residues long. CDR1 is MGHRA and CDR2 is YSYEKL in the germline V gene. The CDR3 DNA is TGCGCCAGCAGCACACTGCTTGTTAGCGGACCATACAATGAGCAGTTCTTC. This gives the protein CASSTLLVSGPYNEQFF.

This chain joins TRBV18 and TRBJ1-1, with no clear D. CDR1 KGHSH and CDR2 LQKENI come from the germline V gene. The germline V and J ends were trimmed by 6 bases and 3 bases, with 14 bases remaining between them. This CDR3 has 14 amino acids. The CDR3 loop reads CASSPKPIDTEAFF. The CDR3 DNA reads TGTGCCAGCTCTCCAAAACCCATAGACACTGAAGCTTTCTTT.

The rearrangement joins TRBV6-1 to TRBJ2-4; 8 bases match TRBD1. CDR3 length: 15 residues. Germline assignment: CDR1 MNHNS and CDR2 SASEGT. Losses at the gene ends were 5 bases for V and 6 bases for J; bases not matched to a gene: 9. The DNA for the CDR3 is TGTGCCAGCAGTATAAAACTCGGACAGGGAAACATTCAGTACTTC. It specifies CASSIKLGQGNIQYF.

This rearrangement joins TRBV7-9 to TRBJ2-2, with D perhaps matching TRBD1 or TRBD2 (5 bases each). Germline values: CDR1 SEHNR, CDR2 FQNEAQ (reference sequence). Trimming took 7 bases from V and 0 from J, leaving 9 bases between them. This CDR3 is 14 amino acids long. The CDR3 loop reads CASKGRANTGELFF. The CDR3 DNA reads TGTGCCAGCAAGGGGAGAGCGAACACCGGGGAGCTGTTTTTT.

The rearrangement uses TRBV19 and TRBJ2-7; maybe TRBD1 (6 bases). V was trimmed by 3 bases and J by 0 bases, leaving 15 bases between them. Looked up from germline, CDR1 is LNHDA and CDR2 is SQIVND (reference sequence). This CDR3 region has 16 residues. The CDR3 loop is CASSINRATSSYEQYF. CDR3 bases: TGTGCCAGTAGTATCAACAGGGCGACCAGCTCCTACGAGCAGTACTTC.

The V call is TRBV7-9, the J call TRBJ2-1; 11 positions match TRBD2. The CDR3 runs 13 residues. Germline V gene data show CDR1 as SEHNR and CDR2 as FQNEAQ (reference sequence). V was clipped by 4 bases and J by 10 bases; unmatched bases: 3. The CDR3 region is CASSSRLAGEQFF. CDR3 DNA: TGTGCCAGCAGCTCAAGACTAGCGGGGGAGCAGTTCTTC.

As to this clone: The germline gene is not matched at one end of the junction; a read error may be the cause. CDR3 protein: CASSEDTVNTEAFF. CDR3 nucleotides: TGTGCCAGCAGCGAAGACACGGTGAACACTGAAGCTTTCTTT. V is TRBV14 and J is TRBJ1-1; D is unresolved. This CDR3 is built from 14 residues. Germline V gives CDR1 SGHDN, CDR2 FVKESK.

The gene calls are TRBV30 and TRBJ2-7; D not resolved. This CDR3 is built from 13 residues. CDR1 and CDR2 (germline): GTSNPN, SVGIG (reference sequence). Trimming took off 0 bases at V and 7 bases at J, with 13 bases between the two ends. CDR3 region: CAWSVARSGEQYF. The CDR3 DNA reads TGTGCCTGGAGTGTCGCCAGGTCCGGGGAGCAGTACTTC. Full variable domain (remainder filled in from reference TRBV30 and TRBJ2-7): SQTIHQWPATLVQPVGSPLSLECTVEGTSNPNLYWYRQAAGRGLQLLFYSVGIGQISSEVPQNLSASRPQDRQFILSSKKLLLSDSGFYLCAWSVARSGEQYFGPGTRLTVT.

V and J are TRBV28 and TRBJ1-1; D is perhaps TRBD1 (6 bases). This CDR3 spans 12 amino acids. V gave up 6 bases and J gave up 6 bases, with 11 bases separating them. Germline CDR1 is MDHEN and CDR2 is SYDVKM. CDR3 residues: CASRETGPEAFF. In DNA form, the CDR3 reads TGTGCCAGCAGGGAGACAGGCCCTGAAGCTTTCTTT.

The chain links TRBV7-3 to TRBJ2-1; a possible D gene is TRBD2 (6 bases). Germline-derived CDR1 and CDR2 are SGHTA and FQGTGA. The CDR3 extends over 14 amino acids. The V end was cut by 3 bases, the J end by 10 bases, with 16 bases between. CDR3 bases: TGTGCCAGCAGCTTGACTAGTGATCCCCGGGAGCAGTTCTTC. This encodes CASSLTSDPREQFF.

This clone was picked up one time. J is TRBJ1-1 and V is TRBV27; TRBD1 aligns across 7 bases. J gave up 1 base and V 5 bases, and 4 bases lay outside the gene matches. The V gene's germline CDR1 is MNHEY and CDR2 SMNVEV (reference sequence). The CDR3 contains 14 residues. The CDR3 region is CASSVGQTNTEAFF. The CDR3, as DNA: TGTGCCAGCAGTGTGGGACAGACGAACACTGAAGCTTTCTTT.

The chain links TRBV28 to TRBJ2-1; D uncertain. CDR3 size: 10 residues. Germline CDR1 reads MDHEN; CDR2 reads SYDVKM. V lost 8 bases to trimming and J lost 4 bases, with 3 bases between them. CDR3 bases: TGTGCCAGCGGGTACAATGAGCAGTTCTTC. Its protein product is CASGYNEQFF. Combining the CDR3 with reference TRBV28 and TRBJ2-1 gives the whole variable domain DVKVTQSSRYLVKRTGEKVFLECVQDMDHENMFWYRQDPGLGLRLIYFSYDVKMKEKGDIPEGYSVSREKKERFSLILESASTNQTSMYLCASGYNEQFFGPGTRLTVL.

The chain uses TRBV28 and TRBJ1-2, with D perhaps matching TRBD1 (6 bases). Germline CDR1 reads MDHEN; CDR2 reads SYDVKM. V lost 7 bases and J 8 bases, leaving 20 bases between the germline ends. CDR3 length: 14 residues. The CDR3 loop is CASTPGGATDGYTF. DNA for the CDR3: TGTGCCAGCACCCCGGGGGGGGCTACCGACGGCTACACCTTC.

The rearrangement uses TRBV5-1 and TRBJ1-5; D ambiguous. The CDR3 is made up of 16 amino acids. V lost 0 bases and J 6 bases, leaving 16 bases between the germline ends. The germline gives CDR1 SGHRS, CDR2 YFSETQ. DNA for the CDR3: TGCGCCAGCAGCTTGGAGGGAGGGATATTGGGTCAGCCCCAGCATTTT. The encoded protein is CASSLEGGILGQPQHF. The complete variable domain, with remaining parts taken from reference TRBV5-1 and TRBJ1-5, reads KAGVTQTPRYLIKTRGQQVTLSCSPISGHRSVSWYQQTPGQGLQFLFEYFSETQRNKGNFPGRFSGRQFSNSRSEMNVSTLELGDSALYLCASSLEGGILGQPQHFGDGTRLSIL.

Note on this clone: Additional DNA sequences in this sample encode the identical CDR3. This chain links TRBV6-5 with TRBJ1-1; D is possibly TRBD1 (5 bases). Per the germline V gene, CDR1 is MNHEY and CDR2 is SVGAGI. Trimming removed 6 bases from V and 0 bases from J, with 11 bases in between. The CDR3 runs to 14 residues. The CDR3 sequence is CASSEGVMNTEAFF. CDR3 coding DNA: TGTGCCAGCAGCGAAGGGGTTATGAACACTGAAGCTTTCTTT.

The V gene is TRBV28, the J gene TRBJ1-6, with 7 bases that match TRBD1. Germline V gene data show CDR1 as MDHEN and CDR2 as SYDVKM. This CDR3 contains 17 residues. V was pared by 4 bases and J by 4 bases, with 10 bases of the junction left unmatched. Here the CDR3 DNA reads TGTGCCAGCAGTTCAATGGGAGGGGGCGCTTATAATTCACCCCTCCACTTT. Amino acids: CASSSMGGGAYNSPLHF. Based on the CDR3 plus reference TRBV28 and TRBJ1-6, the full variable domain is DVKVTQSSRYLVKRTGEKVFLECVQDMDHENMFWYRQDPGLGLRLIYFSYDVKMKEKGDIPEGYSVSREKKERFSLILESASTNQTSMYLCASSSMGGGAYNSPLHFGNGTRLTVT.

DNA of the CDR3: TGTGCCAGTAGTATGAAGTCGCAGGGGCCAGCCTACGAGCAGTACTTC. This encodes CASSMKSQGPAYEQYF. The chain uses TRBV19 and TRBJ2-7; TRBD1 might be the D (6 bases). The CDR3 extends over 16 amino acids. Germline CDR1 reads LNHDA; CDR2 reads SQIVND (reference sequence). V was pared by 3 bases and J by 2 bases, with 17 bases between.

For the CDR3, the DNA is TGTGCCAGCAGCTTAGTGACAGGGACCCCCTACGAGCAGTACTTC. Translation: CASSLVTGTPYEQYF. The chain carries TRBV13 and TRBJ2-7; 7 bases fit TRBD1. J was trimmed by 2 bases and V by 1 base; bases with no gene match: 5. CDR3 length: 15 amino acids. Germline values: CDR1 PRHDT, CDR2 FYEKMQ (reference sequence).

The V call is TRBV6-1, the J call TRBJ2-7; 10 nucleotides match TRBD1. Germline CDR1 is MNHNS and CDR2 is SASEGT. This CDR3 has 13 residues. V shed 11 bases and J 4 bases; nucleotides not matched to a gene: 8. CDR3 nucleotide sequence: TGTGCCGGAACTCCGGGACAGGGGTACGAGCAGTACTTC. This codes for CAGTPGQGYEQYF.

The chain has TRBV6-5 and TRBJ2-7; D ambiguous. V was cut by 2 bases and J by 0 bases, with 14 bases left in between. This CDR3 is built from 16 residues. In germline, CDR1 is MNHEY, CDR2 SVGAGI. The CDR3 region has the DNA TGTGCCAGCAGTTACGGGATCGCAGGTGGCTCCTACGAGCAGTACTTC. It specifies CASSYGIAGGSYEQYF.

The genes are TRBV10-3 and TRBJ2-2; the match to TRBD1 covers 9 bases. There are 15 residues in the CDR3. With V trimmed by 9 bases and J by 6 bases, 11 bases remained unmatched. Germline V gives CDR1 ENHRY, CDR2 SYGVKD. CDR3: CAMGQGREDAGELFF. Here the CDR3 DNA reads TGTGCCATGGGACAGGGCAGGGAAGACGCCGGGGAGCTGTTTTTT.

The genes are TRBV2 and TRBJ1-5; a weak D match, TRBD1 (5 bases). This CDR3 contains 17 residues. CDR1 is SNHLY and CDR2 is FYNNEI in the germline V gene. Deletions cut 1 base from V and 2 bases from J, with 15 bases between. The CDR3 region is CASSEERGPGGNQPQHF. Here the CDR3 DNA reads TGTGCCAGCAGTGAAGAGAGGGGACCGGGAGGCAATCAGCCCCAGCATTTT.

The chain is built from TRBV14 and TRBJ2-5; 9 nucleotides agree with TRBD2. With 4 bases clipped from V and 5 bases from J, the junction kept 8 bases outside the gene matches. This CDR3 has 15 residues. CDR1 is SGHDN and CDR2 is FVKESK in the germline V gene. The CDR3 reads CASSPGLALWETQYF. The CDR3 DNA reads TGTGCCAGCAGCCCGGGACTAGCCTTATGGGAGACCCAGTACTTC. Looking up the rest from reference TRBV14 and TRBJ2-5 gives the full variable domain: EAGVTQFPSHSVIEKGQTVTLRCDPISGHDNLYWYRRVMGKEIKFLLHFVKESKQDESGMPNNRFLAERTGGTYSTLKVQPAELEDSGVYFCASSPGLALWETQYFGPGTRLLVL.

This rearrangement joins TRBV5-6 to TRBJ2-7, with D perhaps TRBD2 (5 bases). Deletions cut 2 bases from V and 2 bases from J, with 17 bases between. Per the germline V gene, CDR1 is SGHDT and CDR2 is YYEEEE. CDR3 size: 16 residues. This chain's CDR3 is CASSLRRTGTTYEQYF. Written as DNA, the CDR3 is TGTGCCAGCAGCTTAAGGAGGACTGGAACGACCTACGAGCAGTACTTC.

CDR3 DNA: TGTGCCAGCAGTGCGGGACCTAGCTCTGGAAACACCATATATTTT. Translation: CASSAGPSSGNTIYF. The genes are TRBV6-1 and TRBJ1-3, with D perhaps TRBD1 (5 bases). Trimming cost V 4 bases and J 0 bases, with 10 bases left between them. Germline CDR1 is MNHNS and CDR2 is SASEGT. CDR3 length: 15 amino acids.

This clone was seen a handful of times. This rearrangement joins TRBV6-5 to TRBJ2-5; the D gene is possibly TRBD1 (6 bases). V lost 2 bases to trimming and J lost 2 bases, with 9 bases between them. This CDR3 comprises 14 residues. The germline gives CDR1 MNHEY, CDR2 SVGAGI. CDR3 DNA: TGTGCCAGCAGTTACGTACAGGGTCAAGAGACCCAGTACTTC. Protein product: CASSYVQGQETQYF.

The chain couples TRBV20-1 to TRBJ2-7, with 7 nucleotides matching TRBD1. The J segment lost 6 bases and the V segment lost 5 bases, leaving 4 bases of the junction unmatched. The V gene's germline CDR1 is DFQATT and CDR2 SNEGSKA (reference sequence). This CDR3 spans 11 amino acids. The CDR3 spells CSAGHRGEQYF. The CDR3 DNA is TGCAGTGCTGGCCACAGGGGCGAGCAGTACTTC.